This T cell receptor beta chain was recorded in a study of shared clonotypes between healthy human individuals. Germline V gene data show CDR1 as MDHEN and CDR2 as SYDVKM. Trimming pared 5 bases from V and 8 bases from J, leaving 16 bases between. The CDR3 extends over 14 amino acids. Sequencing used immunoSEQ multiplex PCR; TCRdb keeps in-frame clones, though not all of them. Of about 660,000 clones in the sample, about 74% were seen once. The receptor was derived from a woman in her 30s in good health. The sample comprised memory CD4+ T cells sorted from blood. As for subset: CD45RA-negative fraction. The chain couples TRBV28 to TRBJ2-1, with D maybe TRBD2 (7 bases). The CDR3 here is CASSPRGGRDEQFF. The CDR3 nucleotides are TGTGCCAGCAGTCCCCGAGGGGGGAGGGATGAGCAGTTCTTC.